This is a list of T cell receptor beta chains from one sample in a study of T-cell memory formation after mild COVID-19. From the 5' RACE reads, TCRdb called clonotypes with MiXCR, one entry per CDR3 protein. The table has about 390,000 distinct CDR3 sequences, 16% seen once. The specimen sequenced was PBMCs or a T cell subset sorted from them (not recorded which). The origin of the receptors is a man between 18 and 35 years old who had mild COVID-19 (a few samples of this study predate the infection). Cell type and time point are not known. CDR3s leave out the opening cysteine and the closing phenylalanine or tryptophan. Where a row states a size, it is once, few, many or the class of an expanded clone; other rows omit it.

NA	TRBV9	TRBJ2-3	ASSVGEDTQY
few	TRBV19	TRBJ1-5	ASSKRGEGGNQPQH
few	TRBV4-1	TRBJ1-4	ASSQVTTGEKLF
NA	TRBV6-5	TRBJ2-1	ASSYSRHEQF
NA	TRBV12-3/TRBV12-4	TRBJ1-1	ASTFAPTDPNTEAF
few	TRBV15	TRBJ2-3	ATSGSGTGDGDTQY
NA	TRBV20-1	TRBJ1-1	SARDPGGGNTEAF
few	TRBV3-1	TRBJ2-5	ASSQSGFSETQY
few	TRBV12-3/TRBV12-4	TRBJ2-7	ASSFDRGYEQY
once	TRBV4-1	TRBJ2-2	ASSQDWWMATGELF
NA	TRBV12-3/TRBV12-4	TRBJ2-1	ASSFINTEQF
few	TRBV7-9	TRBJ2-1	ASRVSRRGGSYNEQF
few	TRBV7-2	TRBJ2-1	ASSAYRGNNEQF
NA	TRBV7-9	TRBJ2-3	ASSRPGETSTDTQY
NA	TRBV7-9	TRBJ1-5	ASSLADPDRGLGQPQH
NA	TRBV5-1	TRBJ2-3	ASSRALTDTQY